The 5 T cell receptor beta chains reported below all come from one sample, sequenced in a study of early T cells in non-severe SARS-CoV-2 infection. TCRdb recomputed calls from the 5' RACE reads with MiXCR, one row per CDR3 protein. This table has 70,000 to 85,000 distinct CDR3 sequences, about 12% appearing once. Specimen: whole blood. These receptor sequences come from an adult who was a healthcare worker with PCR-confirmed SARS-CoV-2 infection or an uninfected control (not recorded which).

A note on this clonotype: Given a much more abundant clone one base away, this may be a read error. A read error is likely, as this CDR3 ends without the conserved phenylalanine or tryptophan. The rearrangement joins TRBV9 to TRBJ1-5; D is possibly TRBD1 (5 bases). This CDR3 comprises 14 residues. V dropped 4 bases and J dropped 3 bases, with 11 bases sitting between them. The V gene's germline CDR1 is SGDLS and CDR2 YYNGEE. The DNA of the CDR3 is TGTGCCAGCAGCCGGCAGGGTTACAATCAGCCCCAGCATTCT. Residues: CASSRQGYNQPQHS.

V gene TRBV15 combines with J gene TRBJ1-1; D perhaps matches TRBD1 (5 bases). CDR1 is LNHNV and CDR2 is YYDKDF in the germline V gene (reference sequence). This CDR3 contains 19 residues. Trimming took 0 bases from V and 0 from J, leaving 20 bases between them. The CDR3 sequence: CATSRDLYPGVGLNTEAFF. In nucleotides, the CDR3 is TGTGCCACCAGCAGAGATTTGTACCCTGGGGTGGGGCTGAACACTGAAGCTTTCTTT.

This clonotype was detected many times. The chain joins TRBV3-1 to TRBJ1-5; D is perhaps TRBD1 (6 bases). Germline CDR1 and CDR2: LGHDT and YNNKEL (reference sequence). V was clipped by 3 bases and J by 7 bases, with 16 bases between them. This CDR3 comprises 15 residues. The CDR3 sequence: CASSQTTGLGQPQHF. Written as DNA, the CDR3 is TGTGCCAGCAGCCAGACGACAGGCTTAGGGCAGCCCCAGCATTTT.

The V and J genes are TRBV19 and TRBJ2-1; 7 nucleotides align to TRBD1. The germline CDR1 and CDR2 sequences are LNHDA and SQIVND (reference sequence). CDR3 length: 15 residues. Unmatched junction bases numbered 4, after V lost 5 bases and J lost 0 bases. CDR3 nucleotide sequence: TGTGCCAGTAGTGTAACAGGGGTCTCCTACAATGAGCAGTTCTTC. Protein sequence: CASSVTGVSYNEQFF. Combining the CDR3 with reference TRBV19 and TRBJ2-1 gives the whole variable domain DGGITQSPKYLFRKEGQNVTLSCEQNLNHDAMYWYRQDPGQGLRLIYYSQIVNDFQKGDIAEGYSVSREKKESFPLTVTSAQKNPTAFYLCASSVTGVSYNEQFFGPGTRLTVL.

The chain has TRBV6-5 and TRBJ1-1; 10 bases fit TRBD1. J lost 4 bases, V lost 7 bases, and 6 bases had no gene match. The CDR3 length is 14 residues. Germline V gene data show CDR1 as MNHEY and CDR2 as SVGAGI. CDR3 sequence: CASTWTGGGTEAFF. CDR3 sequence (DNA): TGTGCCAGCACCTGGACAGGGGGAGGCACTGAAGCTTTCTTT.